Listed here are 30 T cell receptor beta chains from one sample, sequenced in a study of naive and memory T cell subsets. The beta constant-region primer was an equimolar mix of two oligonucleotides covering TRBC1 and TRBC2. TCRdb reprocessed the UMI-ligation and nested PCR reads with MiXCR, giving one entry per CDR3 protein. The table has some 36,000 distinct CDR3 sequences, about 14% seen once. The specimen was effector memory CD4+ T cells from blood. Indicated subset: effector memory, CD45RA- CD27-. All receptors come from a human donor in good health.

This clonotype has only a few counts. This chain joins TRBV20-1 and TRBJ1-6; D unresolved. Trimming cost V 5 bases and J 0 bases, with 11 bases left between them. CDR3 length: 15 amino acids. The germline gives CDR1 DFQATT, CDR2 SNEGSKA (reference sequence). CDR3 bases: TGCAGTGCTTTTCAGGCGAGCTCCTATAATTCACCCCTCCACTTT. Its protein is CSAFQASSYNSPLHF.

This clonotype showed up just a few times. V usage is TRBV10-3 and J usage is TRBJ2-5; the match to TRBD1 covers 8 bases. Per the germline V gene, CDR1 is ENHRY and CDR2 is SYGVKD. V lost 0 bases, J lost 3 bases, and 6 bases stayed unmatched. The CDR3 loop spans 16 amino acids. CDR3 loop: CAISESGQAFEETQYF. CDR3 DNA sequence: TGTGCCATCAGTGAGTCGGGACAGGCGTTTGAAGAGACCCAGTACTTC.

The chain employs TRBV7-6 and TRBJ2-3, with 9 bases that match TRBD1. There are 13 residues in the CDR3. Germline V CDR1 and CDR2: SGHVS, FNYEAQ. V was clipped by 5 bases and J by 6 bases; unmatched bases: 3. The chain's CDR3 is CASSVDRGDTQYF. The CDR3 bases are TGTGCCAGCAGCGTAGACAGGGGGGATACGCAGTATTTT.

This clonotype was observed a few times. The CDR3 spells CASRSGAGANDEQFF. The DNA of the CDR3 is TGTGCCAGCAGATCTGGAGCGGGAGCGAACGATGAGCAGTTCTTC. The chain is built from TRBV12-3 or TRBV12-4 and TRBJ2-1; 8 nucleotides line up with TRBD2. V trimming: 6 bases; J trimming: 8 bases; junction bases outside the gene matches: 12. CDR3 length equals 15 residues.

There are a few counts of this clonotype. The chain employs TRBV5-4 and TRBJ2-7; no clear D. Germline CDR1 is SGHNT and CDR2 is YYREEE (reference sequence). The germline V and J ends were trimmed by 4 bases and 4 bases, with 21 bases remaining between them. The CDR3 is made up of 16 amino acids. The CDR3 DNA reads as TGTGCCAGCAGCAACATCGTCCGGACGAATTCATACGAGCAGTACTTC. Encoded protein: CASSNIVRTNSYEQYF.

The sample holds a few counts of this clonotype. The chain carries TRBV2 and TRBJ2-7; TRBD2 matches at 15 bases. This CDR3 is 15 amino acids long. V shed 10 bases, J shed 6 bases, and the junction held 10 bases outside the gene matches. Germline V CDR1 and CDR2: SNHLY, FYNNEI. The CDR3 DNA reads TGTGCCACCATACCCGGGACTAGCGGGAGGCGCGAGCAGTACTTC. Translated: CATIPGTSGRREQYF.

This clonotype was picked up a small number of times. This rearrangement joins TRBV3-1 to TRBJ2-3, with a weak D call TRBD2 (5 bases). The V gene's germline CDR1 is LGHDT and CDR2 YNNKEL (reference sequence). The ends were cut back, 3 bases at V and 2 bases at J, with 15 bases in the middle. The CDR3 is 16 amino acids. DNA of the CDR3: TGTGCCAGCAGCCACCCCCTTGGGAGCTCCACAGATACGCAGTATTTT. Amino acid sequence: CASSHPLGSSTDTQYF.

This clonotype has a handful of counts. The rearrangement uses TRBV6-5 and TRBJ2-2, with 7 bases aligning to TRBD1. Looked up from germline, CDR1 is MNHEY and CDR2 is SVGAGI. The CDR3 loop spans 15 amino acids. The junction had 5 bases not matched to a gene; V was cut back by 6 bases and J by 1 base. CDR3 in amino acids: CASRRDRLNTGELFF. CDR3 DNA: TGTGCCAGCAGACGGGACAGACTGAACACCGGGGAGCTGTTTTTT.

The V gene is TRBV24-1, the J gene TRBJ2-5, with 7 bases that match TRBD2. This CDR3 has 16 amino acids. V lost 6 bases, J lost 0 bases, and 9 bases stayed unmatched. CDR1 and CDR2 from the germline V gene are KGHDR and SFDVKD. The CDR3 coding sequence is TGTGCCACCAGTTCCGAGCGGGGCAAGTACCAAGAGACCCAGTACTTC. This gives the protein CATSSERGKYQETQYF.

Comment on this clonotype: Being one base from a much bigger clone, this may be a read error. V is TRBV6-1 and J is TRBJ1-6; D remains unclear. V lost 1 base and J lost 10, with 14 bases in between. CDR1 is MNHNS, CDR2 SASEGT, per germline. This CDR3 spans 15 amino acids. The CDR3 reads CASSEEAGFSSPLHF. The DNA of the CDR3 is TGTGCCAGCAGTGAAGAGGCAGGTTTCTCCTCACCCCTCCACTTT.

The V call is TRBV5-4, the J call TRBJ2-5, with D perhaps matching TRBD1 (7 bases). This CDR3 comprises 17 residues. The germline V and J ends were trimmed by 4 bases and 2 bases, with 21 bases remaining between them. Germline V gene lookup returns CDR1 SGHNT and CDR2 YYREEE (reference sequence). This CDR3 is CASSSGGAGGLQETQYF. The DNA of the CDR3 is TGTGCCAGCAGCAGCGGCGGGGCAGGGGGTCTTCAAGAGACCCAGTACTTC.

This clonotype has at least ten counts. The chain is built from TRBV15 and TRBJ2-4; D is ambiguous. CDR3 length equals 12 residues. The germline CDR1 and CDR2 sequences are LNHNV and YYDKDF (reference sequence). V was cut by 5 bases and J by 8 bases, with 10 bases left in between. The CDR3 bases are TGTGCCACCAGCGCCCTGGGATACATTCAGTACTTC. Protein sequence: CATSALGYIQYF.

This clonotype was recorded a few times. J is TRBJ2-2 and V is TRBV9; D possibly corresponds to TRBD2 (6 bases). V was trimmed by 0 bases and J by 2 bases, leaving 11 bases between them. Germline V lookup: CDR1 SGDLS, CDR2 YYNGEE. CDR3 length equals 16 residues. The CDR3 loop reads CASSVAPGSNTGELFF. In nucleotides, the CDR3 is TGTGCCAGCAGCGTAGCTCCCGGGAGTAACACCGGGGAGCTGTTTTTT.

This chain links TRBV15 with TRBJ2-7; 13 nucleotides align to TRBD2. Germline values: CDR1 LNHNV, CDR2 YYDKDF (reference sequence). This CDR3 has 16 amino acids. The V segment lost 0 bases and the J segment 9 bases; nucleotides outside the gene matches: 8. The CDR3 reads CATSRDKGLAGDGQYF. CDR3 bases: TGTGCCACCAGCAGAGATAAAGGACTAGCGGGAGACGGGCAGTACTTC.

This clonotype was seen more than once but under ten times. V and J are TRBV5-1 and TRBJ2-5; D assignment may be TRBD1 or TRBD2 (5 bases each). The CDR3 covers 16 residues. Germline CDR1 reads SGHRS; CDR2 reads YFSETQ. Trimming stripped 4 bases from V and 0 bases from J, with 16 bases between. The CDR3 coding sequence is TGCGCCAGCAGCACTGGGACGTCGAGGTACCAAGAGACCCAGTACTTC. It codes for CASSTGTSRYQETQYF. Combining the CDR3 with reference TRBV5-1 and TRBJ2-5 gives the whole variable domain KAGVTQTPRYLIKTRGQQVTLSCSPISGHRSVSWYQQTPGQGLQFLFEYFSETQRNKGNFPGRFSGRQFSNSRSEMNVSTLELGDSALYLCASSTGTSRYQETQYFGPGTRLLVL.

The chain combines TRBV3-1 with TRBJ2-6; TRBD1 might be the D (5 bases). V was pared by 4 bases and J by 4 bases, with 11 bases between. Germline V gene lookup returns CDR1 LGHDT and CDR2 YNNKEL (reference sequence). The CDR3 has 15 residues. The DNA for the CDR3 is TGTGCCAGCAGCCCCGACAGTTCCGGGGCCAACGTCCTGACTTTC. This encodes CASSPDSSGANVLTF.

The chain carries TRBV6-1 and TRBJ1-5, with a weak D call TRBD1 (5 bases). The CDR3 runs to 15 residues. Germline V gene data show CDR1 as MNHNS and CDR2 as SASEGT. Trimming took off 7 bases at V and 5 bases at J, with 18 bases between the two ends. The CDR3: CASIPGGGIYQPQHF. The CDR3 DNA is TGTGCCAGCATACCGGGGGGGGGAATCTATCAGCCCCAGCATTTT.

The chain links TRBV7-8 to TRBJ1-5; 8 bases agree with TRBD1. Germline CDR1 and CDR2: SGHVS and FQNEAQ. The CDR3 runs 16 residues. V shed 4 bases and J 7 bases; nucleotides not matched to a gene: 12. The CDR3 nucleotides are TGTGCCAGCAGCTCCGGACAGGGTGGCGTGGGGCAGCCCCAGCATTTT. Translation gives CASSSGQGGVGQPQHF.

V gene TRBV28 combines with J gene TRBJ2-7; possibly TRBD2 for D (6 bases). CDR3 size: 15 residues. In germline, CDR1 is MDHEN, CDR2 SYDVKM. The germline V and J ends were trimmed by 5 bases and 0 bases, with 14 bases remaining between them. DNA for the CDR3: TGTGCCAGCAGTGGAGGGACGGAGAGCTCCTACGAGCAGTACTTC. Protein product: CASSGGTESSYEQYF.

The chain has TRBV19 and TRBJ2-1, with D possibly being TRBD1 or TRBD2 (5 bases each). From germline, CDR1 is LNHDA and CDR2 SQIVND (reference sequence). The CDR3 totals 13 residues. V was pared by 4 bases and J by 8 bases, with 12 bases between. The CDR3 nucleotides are TGTGCCAGTAGTACGGCGGTGGGGGATGAGCAGTTCTTC. Residues: CASSTAVGDEQFF. Together with reference TRBV19 and TRBJ2-1, the CDR3 gives the full variable domain: DGGITQSPKYLFRKEGQNVTLSCEQNLNHDAMYWYRQDPGQGLRLIYYSQIVNDFQKGDIAEGYSVSREKKESFPLTVTSAQKNPTAFYLCASSTAVGDEQFFGPGTRLTVL.

V usage is TRBV5-6 and J usage is TRBJ1-1; possible D gene TRBD1, 6 bases. The CDR3 totals 13 residues. Trimming took 3 bases from V and 7 from J, leaving 13 bases between them. The germline V gene has CDR1 SGHDT and CDR2 YYEEEE. The CDR3 here is CASSSIQGLEAFF. As DNA, the CDR3 is TGTGCCAGCAGCTCAATCCAGGGGCTTGAAGCTTTCTTT.

This clonotype was seen a handful of times. The V gene is TRBV12-3 or TRBV12-4, the J gene TRBJ1-6; 7 bases align to TRBD1. The V gene end was trimmed by 5 bases and the J gene end by 7 bases; junction bases not matched to a gene: 8. CDR3 length: 15 amino acids. The chain's CDR3 is CASSERRGPNSPLHF. The CDR3 DNA reads TGTGCCAGCAGTGAACGAAGGGGGCCCAATTCACCCCTCCACTTT.

This clonotype was seen at least ten times. The chain carries TRBV20-1 and TRBJ2-1, with 14 bases matching TRBD2. Trimming cost V 3 bases and J 15 bases; bases outside gene matches: 7. Per the germline V gene, CDR1 is DFQATT and CDR2 is SNEGSKA (reference sequence). The CDR3 length is 13 residues. As DNA, the CDR3 is TGCAGTGCTAGGGGGACTAGCGGGAGAGACCGGTTCTTC. Protein product: CSARGTSGRDRFF.

This clonotype counts as medium-sized. As DNA, the CDR3 is TGCGCCAGCAGCCGCCCGGGACTAGCGGGAGACCGGGCCGGGGAGCTGTTTTTT. Its translation: CASSRPGLAGDRAGELFF. The chain joins TRBV4-1 to TRBJ2-2; 14 nucleotides match TRBD2. Unmatched junction bases numbered 10, after V lost 4 bases and J lost 6 bases. CDR3 size: 18 residues. Germline CDR1 and CDR2: MGHRA and YSYEKL.

This clonotype was counted ten times or more. The genes are TRBV7-9 and TRBJ2-5, with D uncertain. Trimming removed 4 bases from V and 2 bases from J, with 14 bases in between. CDR1 and CDR2 (germline): SEHNR, FQNEAQ (reference sequence). This CDR3 has 15 amino acids. CDR3 in amino acids: CASSSLNRGQETQYF. The CDR3 coding sequence is TGTGCCAGCAGCTCGCTAAACCGCGGACAAGAGACCCAGTACTTC.

This clonotype was detected ten times or more. The V and J genes are TRBV6-2 or TRBV6-3 and TRBJ2-6; D is uncertain. Germline V gene data show CDR1 as MNHEY and CDR2 as SVGEGT. CDR3 size: 13 residues. Trimming pared 10 bases from V and 0 bases from J, leaving 7 bases between. CDR3 coding DNA: TGTGCCACCACCTTCTCTGGGGCCAACGTCCTGACTTTC. Translation: CATTFSGANVLTF.

This clonotype was seen only a few times. The CDR3 DNA reads as TGTGCCAGCAGCTTAGCGGGGCAGGGGGTAACAGATACGCAGTATTTT. As protein: CASSLAGQGVTDTQYF. The chain couples TRBV11-2 to TRBJ2-3; 7 bases are shared with TRBD1. V was clipped by 1 base and J by 3 bases; unmatched bases: 7. The CDR3 consists of 16 residues. Germline CDR1 reads SGHAT; CDR2 reads FQNNGV.

This clonotype was observed many times. The chain carries TRBV6-5 and TRBJ2-7; possible D gene TRBD2, 7 bases. Germline assignment: CDR1 MNHEY and CDR2 SVGAGI. The CDR3 consists of 12 residues. The V end lost 5 bases, the J end lost 8 bases, and 13 bases lay between the germline ends. CDR3 bases: TGTGCCAGCAGTCCACTGGGGGGGCAGCAGTACTTC. Its protein is CASSPLGGQQYF.

This clonotype appeared a few times. The chain recombines TRBV5-5 with TRBJ1-5; D gene unclear. Germline-derived CDR1 and CDR2 are SGHKS and YYEKEE (reference sequence). The ends were cut back, 0 bases at V and 4 bases at J, with 5 bases in the middle. The CDR3 consists of 13 residues. This CDR3 is CASSLAPNQPQHF. The CDR3 DNA reads TGTGCCAGCAGCTTGGCCCCTAATCAGCCCCAGCATTTT.

The rearrangement uses TRBV7-9 and TRBJ2-7, with 7 bases aligning to TRBD2. There are 16 residues in the CDR3. V gave up 1 base and J gave up 1 base; unmatched junction bases: 7. The germline V gene has CDR1 SEHNR and CDR2 FQNEAQ (reference sequence). CDR3 sequence reads: CASSLVGAGVSYEQYF. CDR3 coding DNA: TGTGCCAGCAGCTTAGTTGGCGCGGGAGTGTCCTACGAGCAGTACTTC.